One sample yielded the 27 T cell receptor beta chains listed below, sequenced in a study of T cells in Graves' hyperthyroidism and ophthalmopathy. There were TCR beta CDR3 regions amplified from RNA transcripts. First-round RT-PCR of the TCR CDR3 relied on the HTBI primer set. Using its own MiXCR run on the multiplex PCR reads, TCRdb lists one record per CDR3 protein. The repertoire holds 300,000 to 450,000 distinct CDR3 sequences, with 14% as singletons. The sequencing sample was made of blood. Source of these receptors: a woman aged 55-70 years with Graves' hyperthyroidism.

CDR3 coding DNA: TGTGCCAGTAGTTGGGCAGGGGGAAGTGAAAAACTGTTTTTT. The encoded protein is CASSWAGGSEKLFF. J is TRBJ1-4 and V is TRBV19; 7 bases line up with TRBD1. Germline trimming cut 5 bases from V and 7 bases from J; bases unmatched to any gene: 7. Germline V gene data show CDR1 as LNHDA and CDR2 as SQIVND (reference sequence). This CDR3 is built from 14 residues.

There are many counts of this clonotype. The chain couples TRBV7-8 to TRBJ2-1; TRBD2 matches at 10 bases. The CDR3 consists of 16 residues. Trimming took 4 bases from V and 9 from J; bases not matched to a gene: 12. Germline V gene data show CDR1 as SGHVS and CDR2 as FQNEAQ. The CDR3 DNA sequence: TGTGCCAGCAGCTCCCTCGAAACGCTAGCGGGAGTTGAGCAGTTCTTC. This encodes CASSSLETLAGVEQFF.

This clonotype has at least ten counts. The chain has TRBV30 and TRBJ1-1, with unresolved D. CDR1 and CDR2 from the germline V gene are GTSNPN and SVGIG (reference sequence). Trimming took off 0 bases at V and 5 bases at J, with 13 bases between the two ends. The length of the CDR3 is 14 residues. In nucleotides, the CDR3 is TGTGCCTGGAGTGTATGGAGCGCTGGGACTGAAGCTTTCTTT. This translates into CAWSVWSAGTEAFF.

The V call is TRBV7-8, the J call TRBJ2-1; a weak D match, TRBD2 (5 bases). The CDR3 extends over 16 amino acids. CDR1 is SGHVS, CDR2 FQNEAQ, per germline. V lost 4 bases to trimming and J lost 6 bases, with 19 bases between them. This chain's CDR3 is CASSYPLRESRNEQFF. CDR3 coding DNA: TGTGCCAGCAGCTACCCGTTGAGGGAATCTCGCAATGAGCAGTTCTTC. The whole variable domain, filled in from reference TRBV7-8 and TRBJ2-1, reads GAGVSQSPRYKVAKRGQDVALRCDPISGHVSLFWYQQALGQGPEFLTYFQNEAQLDKSGLPSDRFFAERPEGSVSTLKIQRTQQEDSAVYLCASSYPLRESRNEQFFGPGTRLTVL.

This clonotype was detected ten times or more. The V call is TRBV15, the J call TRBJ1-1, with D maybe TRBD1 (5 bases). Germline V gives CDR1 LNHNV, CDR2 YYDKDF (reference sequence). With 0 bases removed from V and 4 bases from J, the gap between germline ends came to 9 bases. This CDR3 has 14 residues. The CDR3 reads CATSRDRAGTEAFF. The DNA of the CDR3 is TGTGCCACCAGCAGAGACAGGGCGGGCACTGAAGCTTTCTTT.

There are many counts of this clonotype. CDR3 loop: CASSPDRGRTGELFF. The CDR3 DNA follows: TGTGCCAGCTCACCTGACAGGGGTCGGACCGGGGAGCTGTTTTTT. The chain joins TRBV18 to TRBJ2-2; 8 nucleotides agree with TRBD1. Unmatched junction bases numbered 5, after V lost 3 bases and J lost 5 bases. The CDR3 totals 15 residues. The germline V gene encodes CDR1 KGHSH and CDR2 LQKENI.

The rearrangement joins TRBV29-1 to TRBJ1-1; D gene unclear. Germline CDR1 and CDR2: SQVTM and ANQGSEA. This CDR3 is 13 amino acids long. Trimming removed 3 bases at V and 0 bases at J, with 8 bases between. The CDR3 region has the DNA TGCAGCGTTGATGGGCACATGAACACTGAAGCTTTCTTT. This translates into CSVDGHMNTEAFF.

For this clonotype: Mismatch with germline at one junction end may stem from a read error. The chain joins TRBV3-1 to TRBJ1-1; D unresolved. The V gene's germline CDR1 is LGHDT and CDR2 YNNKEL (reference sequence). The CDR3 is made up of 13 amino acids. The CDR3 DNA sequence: TGTACCAGCAGCCAAGTTAGCAACACTGAAGCCTTCTTT. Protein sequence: CTSSQVSNTEAFF. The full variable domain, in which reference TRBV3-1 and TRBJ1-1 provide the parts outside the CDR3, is DTAVSQTPKYLVTQMGNDKSIKCEQNLGHDTMYWYKQDSKKFLKIMFSYNNKELIINETVPNRFSPKSPDKAHLNLHINSLELGDSAVYFCTSSQVSNTEAFFGQGTRLTVV.

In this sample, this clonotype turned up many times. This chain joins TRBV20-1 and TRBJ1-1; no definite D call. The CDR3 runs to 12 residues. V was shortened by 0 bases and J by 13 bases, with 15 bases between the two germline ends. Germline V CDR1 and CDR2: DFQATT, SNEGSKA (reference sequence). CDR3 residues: CSARDQWLAGFF. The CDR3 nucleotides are TGCAGTGCTAGAGACCAATGGCTGGCAGGTTTCTTT.

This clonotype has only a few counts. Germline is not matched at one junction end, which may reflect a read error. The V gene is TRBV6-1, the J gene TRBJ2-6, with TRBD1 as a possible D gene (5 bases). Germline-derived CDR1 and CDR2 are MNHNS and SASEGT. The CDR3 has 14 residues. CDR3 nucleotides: TGTGCCAGCAGGGCAGGCTCTGGGGCCAACGCCCTGACTTTC. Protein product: CASRAGSGANALTF.

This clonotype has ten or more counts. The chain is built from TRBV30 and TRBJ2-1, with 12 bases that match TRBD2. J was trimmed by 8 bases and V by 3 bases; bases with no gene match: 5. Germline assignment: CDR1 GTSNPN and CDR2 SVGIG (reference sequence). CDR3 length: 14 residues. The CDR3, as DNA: TGTGCCTGGAGACTAGCGGGAGGTCGGGATGAGCAGTTCTTC. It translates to CAWRLAGGRDEQFF.

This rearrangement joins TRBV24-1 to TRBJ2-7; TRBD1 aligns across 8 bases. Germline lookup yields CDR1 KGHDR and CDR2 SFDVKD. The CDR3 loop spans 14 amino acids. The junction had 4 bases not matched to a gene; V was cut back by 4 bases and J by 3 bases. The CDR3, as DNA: TGTGCCACCAGTGACGGGACAGGTTACTACGAGCAGTACTTC. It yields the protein CATSDGTGYYEQYF.

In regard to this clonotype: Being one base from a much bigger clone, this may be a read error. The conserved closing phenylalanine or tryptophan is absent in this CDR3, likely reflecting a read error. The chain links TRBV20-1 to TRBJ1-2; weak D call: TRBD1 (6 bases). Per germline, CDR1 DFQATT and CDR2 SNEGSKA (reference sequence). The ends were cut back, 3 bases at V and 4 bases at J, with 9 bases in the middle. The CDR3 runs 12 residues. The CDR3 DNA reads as TGCAGTGCTAGTGGGGACACCTATGGCTACACCTCC. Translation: CSASGDTYGYTS.

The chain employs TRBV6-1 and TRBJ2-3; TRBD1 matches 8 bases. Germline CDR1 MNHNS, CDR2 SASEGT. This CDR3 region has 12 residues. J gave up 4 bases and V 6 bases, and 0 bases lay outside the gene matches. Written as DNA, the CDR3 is TGTGCCAGCAGACAGGGGGCAGATACGCAGTATTTT. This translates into CASRQGADTQYF.

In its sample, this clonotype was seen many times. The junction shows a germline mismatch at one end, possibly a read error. CDR3 nucleotide sequence: TGTGCCAGCAGACAAGAACAGGGGGATTCACCCCTCCACTTT. Translation: CASRQEQGDSPLHF. The chain combines TRBV3-1 with TRBJ1-6; the match to TRBD1 covers 8 bases. Germline V gene data show CDR1 as LGHDT and CDR2 as YNNKEL (reference sequence). This CDR3 contains 14 residues. The entire variable domain, with the rest obtained from reference TRBV3-1 and TRBJ1-6, is as follows: DTAVSQTPKYLVTQMGNDKSIKCEQNLGHDTMYWYKQDSKKFLKIMFSYNNKELIINETVPNRFSPKSPDKAHLNLHINSLELGDSAVYFCASRQEQGDSPLHFGNGTRLTVT.

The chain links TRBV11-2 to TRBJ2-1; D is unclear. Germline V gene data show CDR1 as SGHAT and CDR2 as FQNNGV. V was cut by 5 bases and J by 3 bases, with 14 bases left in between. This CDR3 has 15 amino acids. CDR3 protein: CASSPPFGDYNEQFF. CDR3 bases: TGTGCCAGCAGCCCACCTTTTGGCGACTACAATGAGCAGTTCTTC.

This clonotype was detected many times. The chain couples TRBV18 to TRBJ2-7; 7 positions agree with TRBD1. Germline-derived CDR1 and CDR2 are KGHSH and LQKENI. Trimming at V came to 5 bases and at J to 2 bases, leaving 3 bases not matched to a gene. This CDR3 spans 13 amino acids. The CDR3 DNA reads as TGTGCCAGCTCAGCCGGACAGGCCTACGAGCAGTACTTC. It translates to CASSAGQAYEQYF.

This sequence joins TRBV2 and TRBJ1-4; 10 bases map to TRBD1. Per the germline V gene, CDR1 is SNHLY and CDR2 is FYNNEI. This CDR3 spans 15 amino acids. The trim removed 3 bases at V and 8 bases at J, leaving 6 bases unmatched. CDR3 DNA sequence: TGTGCCAGCAGTGACCCCGACAGGGGGCGCGAAAAACTGTTTTTT. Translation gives CASSDPDRGREKLFF.

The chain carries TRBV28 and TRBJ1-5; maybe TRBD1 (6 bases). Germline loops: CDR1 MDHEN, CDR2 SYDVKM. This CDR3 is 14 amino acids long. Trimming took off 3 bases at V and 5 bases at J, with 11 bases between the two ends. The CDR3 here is CASSLGQGHQPQHF. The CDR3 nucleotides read TGTGCCAGCAGTTTGGGGCAGGGGCATCAGCCCCAGCATTTT.

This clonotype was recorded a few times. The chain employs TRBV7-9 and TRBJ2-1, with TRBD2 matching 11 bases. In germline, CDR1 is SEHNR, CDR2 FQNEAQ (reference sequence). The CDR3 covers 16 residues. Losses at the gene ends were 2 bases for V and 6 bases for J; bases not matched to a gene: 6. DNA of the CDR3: TGTGCCAGCAGCTTAACCCCGGGACTAGCGGTCAATGAGCAGTTCTTC. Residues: CASSLTPGLAVNEQFF.

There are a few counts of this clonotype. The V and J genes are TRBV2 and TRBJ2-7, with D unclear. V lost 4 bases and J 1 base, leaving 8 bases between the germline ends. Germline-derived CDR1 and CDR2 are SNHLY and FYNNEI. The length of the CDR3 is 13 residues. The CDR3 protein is CASSAFESYEQYF. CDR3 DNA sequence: TGTGCCAGCAGTGCTTTCGAGTCCTACGAGCAGTACTTC.

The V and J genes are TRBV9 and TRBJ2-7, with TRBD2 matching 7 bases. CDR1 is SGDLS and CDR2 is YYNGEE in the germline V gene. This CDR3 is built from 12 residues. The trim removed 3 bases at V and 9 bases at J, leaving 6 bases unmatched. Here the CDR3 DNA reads TGTGCCAGCAGCGGGGTGGGGGAGGGGCAGTACTTC. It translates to CASSGVGEGQYF.

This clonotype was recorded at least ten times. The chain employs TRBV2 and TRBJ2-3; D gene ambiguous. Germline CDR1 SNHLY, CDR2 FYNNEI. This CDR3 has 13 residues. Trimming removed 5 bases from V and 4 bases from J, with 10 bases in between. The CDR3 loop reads CASSPEHSDTQYF. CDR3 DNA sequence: TGTGCCAGCAGTCCGGAGCATTCAGATACGCAGTATTTT. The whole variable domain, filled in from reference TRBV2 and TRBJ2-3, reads EPEVTQTPSHQVTQMGQEVILRCVPISNHLYFYWYRQILGQKVEFLVSFYNNEISEKSEIFDDQFSVERPDGSNFTLKIRSTKLEDSAMYFCASSPEHSDTQYFGPGTRLTVL.

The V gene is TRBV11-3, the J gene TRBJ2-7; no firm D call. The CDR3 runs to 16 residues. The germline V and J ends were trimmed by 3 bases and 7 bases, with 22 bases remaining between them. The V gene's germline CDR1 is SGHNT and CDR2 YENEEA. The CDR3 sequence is CASSFVDSLPSGEQYF. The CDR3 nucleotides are TGTGCCAGCAGCTTTGTCGATTCTCTACCCTCTGGGGAGCAGTACTTC. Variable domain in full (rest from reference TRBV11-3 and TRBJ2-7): EAGVVQSPRYKIIEKKQPVAFWCNPISGHNTLYWYLQNLGQGPELLIRYENEEAVDDSQLPKDRFSAERLKGVDSTLKIQPAELGDSAVYLCASSFVDSLPSGEQYFGPGTRLTVT.

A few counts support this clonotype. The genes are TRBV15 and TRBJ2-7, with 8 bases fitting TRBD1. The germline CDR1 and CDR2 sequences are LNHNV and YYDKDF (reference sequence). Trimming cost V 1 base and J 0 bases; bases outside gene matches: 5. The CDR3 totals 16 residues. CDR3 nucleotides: TGTGCCACCAGCAGAGGAACGACAGGGGCCTCCTACGAGCAGTACTTC. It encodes CATSRGTTGASYEQYF.

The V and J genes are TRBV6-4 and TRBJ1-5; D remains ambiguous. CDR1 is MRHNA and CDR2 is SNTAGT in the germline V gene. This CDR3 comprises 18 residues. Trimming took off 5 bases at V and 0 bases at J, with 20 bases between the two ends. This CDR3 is CASSYLRPRSDSNQPQHF. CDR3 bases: TGTGCCAGCAGTTATCTCAGGCCACGGTCCGATAGCAATCAGCCCCAGCATTTT.

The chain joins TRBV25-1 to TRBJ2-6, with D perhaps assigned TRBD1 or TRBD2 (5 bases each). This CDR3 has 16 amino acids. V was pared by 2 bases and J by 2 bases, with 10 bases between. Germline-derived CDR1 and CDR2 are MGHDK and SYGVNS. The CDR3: CASSEGTAAGANVLTF. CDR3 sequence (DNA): TGTGCCAGCAGTGAAGGGACCGCGGCTGGGGCCAACGTCCTGACTTTC. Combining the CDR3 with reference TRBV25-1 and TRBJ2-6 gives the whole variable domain EADIYQTPRYLVIGTGKKITLECSQTMGHDKMYWYQQDPGMELHLIHYSYGVNSTEKGDLSSESTVSRIRTEHFPLTLESARPSHTSQYLCASSEGTAAGANVLTFGAGSRLTVL.